The 5 T cell receptor beta chains below all came from one sample that was sequenced in a study of early T cells in non-severe SARS-CoV-2 infection (dated by TCRdb to the early 2020s). Preparation of the library involved 5' RACE. The instrument given in TCRdb is NextSeq 500. TCRdb trimmed the raw reads at Q25, called clones with MiXCR and kept productive beta chains. Entries that share a CDR3 protein sequence are merged under the most common genes and DNA. This sample comprises 50,000 to 70,000 distinct CDR3 sequences, 14% to 15% of them detected only once. The biggest ten clones account for about 9.1% of the sample. Sequenced material: whole blood, taken at baseline. The receptors come from an adult who was a healthcare worker with PCR-confirmed SARS-CoV-2 infection or an uninfected control (not recorded which).

This clonotype was seen more than once but under ten times. The chain has TRBV5-1 and TRBJ2-1; D gene uncertain. CDR1 is SGHRS and CDR2 is YFSETQ in the germline V gene. With 5 bases removed from V and 5 bases from J, the gap between germline ends came to 14 bases. The CDR3 covers 14 residues. In DNA form, the CDR3 reads TGCGCCAGCAGAACCGGGTCCTTAAACAATGAGCAGTTCTTC. It is translated as CASRTGSLNNEQFF.

This clonotype has a handful of counts. The CDR3 does not close with the conserved phenylalanine or tryptophan, likely indicating a read error. The J gene is TRBJ2-7, the V gene TRBV7-9; 8 bases align to TRBD1. Germline V CDR1 and CDR2: SEHNR, FQNEAQ (reference sequence). V gave up 1 base and J gave up 9 bases; unmatched junction bases: 8. CDR3 length equals 14 residues. The CDR3 bases are TGTGCCAGCAGCTTAGGGACAGGGCCCAAAAGGCAGTACCTC. Protein sequence: CASSLGTGPKRQYL.

The chain links TRBV25-1 to TRBJ1-1, with 9 positions matching TRBD1. The ends lost 6 bases at V and 5 bases at J; junction bases unmatched: 7. CDR1 and CDR2 from the germline V gene are MGHDK and SYGVNS. The CDR3 runs 14 residues. This CDR3 reads CASRATGGSTEAFF. For the CDR3, the DNA is TGTGCCAGCAGGGCTACAGGGGGCTCGACTGAAGCTTTCTTT.

The chain is built from TRBV5-1 and TRBJ2-3; 10 bases fit TRBD1. The CDR3 loop spans 15 amino acids. V lost 3 bases to trimming and J lost 5 bases; unmatched junction nucleotides: 6. Germline lookup yields CDR1 SGHRS and CDR2 YFSETQ. CDR3 protein: CASSSGQGVVDTQYF. For the CDR3, the DNA is TGCGCCAGCAGCTCCGGACAGGGGGTGGTAGATACGCAGTATTTT.

V and J are TRBV29-1 and TRBJ2-1, with TRBD1 as a possible D gene (6 bases). Trimming pared 0 bases from V and 5 bases from J, leaving 20 bases between. CDR1 and CDR2 (germline): SQVTM, ANQGSEA. The CDR3 sequence is 17 residues long. The DNA of the CDR3 is TGCAGCGTTGAAGATCCCAACTATAGAAAGGGGGACAATGAGCAGTTCTTC. Protein: CSVEDPNYRKGDNEQFF.